A single T cell receptor (beta chain) is shown here with its context. This sample is drawn from a study of blood T cell repertoires in COVID-19. V shed 1 base and J shed 7 bases, with 13 bases lying between them. Germline V gives CDR1 SGHTA, CDR2 FQGNSA. The CDR3 has 15 amino acids. Data came from immunoSEQ multiplex PCR; TCRdb stores just in-frame clones and leaves some out. Found here are about 52,000 clones, approximately 89% of them singletons; the top ten hold roughly 10%. V is TRBV7-2 and J is TRBJ1-4; tentative D call: TRBD1 (5 bases). The source is a man aged 80 or over with active or convalescent COVID-19. The sample was peripheral blood. Written as DNA, the CDR3 is TGTGCCAGCAGCTTAGGCGGCAGGGCGATTGAAAAACTGTTTTTT. This codes for CASSLGGRAIEKLFF.